The clone carrying this TCR beta chain has a count of ten or more. The target antigen is unknown. This sample stems from a study of T cell repertoires in cytomegalovirus infection. Study context: Based on public TCR beta signatures, there were indications of CMV infection and of a matching HLA type.

TCRdb called the reads again in MiXCR, with one record for every CDR3 protein. The profile shows about 360,000 distinct CDR3 sequences, 15% to 20% of them singletons. Study-level points and caveats: The response measured ex vivo was dominated by TCR beta clonotypes (HLA-C-restricted and CMV-specific). The study identified carriers of CMV plus the relevant HLA from cumulative public TCR beta family frequency.

The CDR3 consists of 21 residues. V lost 0 bases and J lost 0; bases outside the gene matches: 13. The TCR comes from a human donor in good health (CMV status not recorded). Some clones in this sample may be carry-over from other donors' samples. The chain recombines TRBV12-3 or TRBV12-4 with TRBJ2-3; 12 bases align to TRBD2. Sequenced material: PBMCs. The CDR3 region is CASSLALRGLAGQKSTDTQYF. The CDR3 DNA is TGTGCCAGCAGTTTAGCGCTTCGTGGACTAGCGGGGCAAAAGAGCACAGATACGCAGTATTTT.